This T cell receptor (beta chain) was documented in a study of CD4 T cells in relation to SARS-CoV-2 and coronaviruses. Study context: PBMCs were cultured with antigen for around nine days before TCR beta sequencing.

TCRdb's copy holds only in-frame clones and misses some; the assay was immunoSEQ multiplex PCR. The sample carries tens of thousands of clones, under 90% recorded once. Germline CDR1 and CDR2: SGHVS and FNYEAQ. Trimming at V came to 5 bases and at J to 2 bases, leaving 6 bases not matched to a gene. The CDR3 consists of 16 residues. As for this clone: As yet, its antigen is unknown.

The source of this sequence is an adult with COVID-19. Sequenced sample: naive CD4+ T cells from PBMCs, cultured in vitro. Subset of the sample: naive CD4+ T cells isolated by negative enrichment. The chain carries TRBV7-6 and TRBJ2-6; TRBD1 matches 7 bases. As DNA, the CDR3 is TGTGCCAGCAGCGGCAATACAGGGGCTGGGGCCAACGTCCTGACTTTC. Translating gives CASSGNTGAGANVLTF.